A selection of T cell receptor beta chains follows, all from one sample in a study of blood T cell repertoires in COVID-19. Some clones are missing from TCRdb's copy, which holds only in-frame ones; the method was immunoSEQ multiplex PCR. The sample has roughly 320,000 clones; over 80% are singletons. The sample comprised peripheral blood. These receptors originate from a woman aged 50 to 60 with COVID-19, enrolled during active disease. Both conserved end residues are part of each CDR3. The D gene is left open where the match is weak. Size tells how often a clone was seen (once, few, many) or the class of an expanded clone, and some rows leave it out.

size | J | D | V | CDR3 | DNA
. | TRBJ2-7 | TRBD1 | TRBV6-5 | CASISGGLGNEQYF | TGTGCCAGCATTTCAGGGGGTTTGGGTAACGAGCAGTACTTC
. | TRBJ1-1 | TRBD1 | TRBV4-3 | CASSQGAGTGKSAEAFF | TGCGCCAGCAGCCAAGGGGCGGGGACAGGGAAGTCTGCTGAAGCTTTCTTT
. | TRBJ1-1 | TRBD1 | TRBV2 | CASLVSDRAGTEAFF | TGTGCCAGCTTAGTATCGGACAGGGCCGGGACTGAAGCTTTCTTT
. | TRBJ1-2 | TRBD1 | TRBV7-9 | CASSLVGTENGYTF | TGTGCCAGCAGCTTAGTCGGGACAGAAAATGGCTACACCTTC
once | TRBJ2-3 | TRBD2 | TRBV5-4 | CASLASGKGGTDTQYF | TGTGCCAGTCTGGCTAGCGGGAAAGGAGGCACAGATACGCAGTATTTT
. | TRBJ2-5 | TRBD2 | TRBV24-1 | CATSGGETQYF | TGTGCCACCTCCGGGGGGGAGACCCAGTACTTC
. | TRBJ2-1 | TRBD1 | TRBV18 | CASSTRSGTGNEQFF | TGTGCCAGCTCAACGAGATCCGGGACAGGCAATGAGCAGTTCTTC
. | TRBJ2-5 | TRBD2 | TRBV19 | CASNVLGLAGGLETQYF | TGTGCCAGTAACGTGCTAGGCCTAGCGGGAGGGTTGGAGACCCAGTACTTC
. | TRBJ2-1 | TRBD2 | TRBV6-2/TRBV6-3 | CASSLAGGPHNEQFF | TGTGCCAGCAGCTTAGCGGGAGGGCCCCACAATGAGCAGTTCTTC
. | TRBJ1-4 | . | TRBV27 | CASSLRRGTNEKLFF | TGTGCCAGCAGTTTACGCAGGGGAACTAATGAAAAACTGTTTTTT
. | TRBJ2-7 | . | TRBV7-8 | CASDEGHSYEQYF | TGTGCCAGCGACGAGGGACACTCCTACGAGCAGTACTTC
. | TRBJ1-1 | TRBD1 | TRBV5-1 | CASSLAGTGLNTEAFF | TGCGCCAGCAGCTTGGCCGGGACAGGCCTGAACACTGAAGCTTTCTTT
. | TRBJ1-2 | . | TRBV5-1 | CASSLSQGSNYGYTF | TGCGCCAGCAGCTTGAGCCAGGGCAGTAACTATGGCTACACCTTC
. | TRBJ2-4 | TRBD1 | TRBV4-2 | CASSQGTGLDIQYF | TGTGCCAGCAGCCAAGGGACAGGGTTGGACATTCAGTACTTC
. | TRBJ2-7 | TRBD1 | TRBV2 | CASRRTGGDYEQYF | TGTGCCAGCAGGCGGACAGGGGGCGACTACGAGCAGTACTTC
. | TRBJ2-7 | TRBD1 | TRBV19 | CASSDLGGEEQYF | TGTGCCAGTAGTGATTTAGGGGGCGAAGAGCAGTACTTC
. | TRBJ2-1 | . | TRBV5-1 | CASSLAIQGLADSSVF | TGCGCCAGCAGCTTGGCGATTCAGGGGCTAGCGGACTCCTCAGTCTTC
. | TRBJ2-2 | . | TRBV3-1/TRBV3-2 | CASRPPRDTGELFF | TGTGCCAGCAGACCCCCTCGGGACACCGGGGAGCTGTTTTTT
. | TRBJ2-7 | . | TRBV20-1 | CSASKQSGREQYF | TGCAGTGCTAGTAAACAGTCGGGGAGAGAGCAGTACTTC
. | TRBJ2-3 | . | TRBV27 | CASSLTATDTQYF | TGTGCCAGCAGTTTGACTGCCACAGATACGCAGTATTTT
. | TRBJ2-1 | TRBD2 | TRBV11-2 | CASSLDVGLALTNEQFF | TGTGCCAGCAGCTTAGATGTGGGACTAGCGCTTACGAATGAGCAGTTCTTC
. | TRBJ2-1 | TRBD1 | TRBV5-1 | CASSYDRVSYNEQFF | TGCGCCAGCAGCTATGACAGGGTGTCGTACAATGAGCAGTTCTTC
few | TRBJ2-2 | TRBD2 | TRBV11-3 | CASSLESYSGRRNTGELFF | TGTGCCAGCAGCTTAGAGTCATATAGCGGGAGGCGGAACACCGGGGAGCTGTTTTTT
once | TRBJ2-1 | . | TRBV5-4 | CASSLESGGPYNEQFF | TGTGCCAGCAGCTTGGAGTCAGGGGGGCCCTACAATGAGCAGTTCTTC
. | TRBJ1-2 | . | TRBV25-1 | CASSDPAGDNYGYTF | TGTGCCAGCAGCGACCCCGCAGGGGACAACTATGGCTACACCTTC
. | TRBJ1-6 | . | TRBV12-5 | CASGLAPPRSPLHF | TGTGCTAGTGGTTTGGCCCCTCCGCGATCACCCCTCCACTTT
. | TRBJ1-1 | . | TRBV30 | CACSGGTEAFF | TGTGCCTGTTCCGGGGGGACTGAAGCTTTCTTT
. | TRBJ2-7 | TRBD1 | TRBV6-7 | CASSYSQDRGRNEQYF | TGTGCCAGCAGTTACTCACAGGACAGGGGGCGGAACGAGCAGTACTTC
. | TRBJ1-2 | . | TRBV5-1 | CASSPIRTGSYGYTF | TGCGCCAGCAGCCCCATCCGCACAGGATCTTATGGCTACACCTTC
. | TRBJ1-3 | . | TRBV18 | CASSPTVVSGPSGNTIYF | TGTGCCAGCTCACCGACGGTTGTATCGGGTCCCTCTGGAAACACCATATATTTT
. | TRBJ2-1 | TRBD2 | TRBV19 | CASSISLAGGYSYNEQFF | TGTGCCAGTAGTATAAGTCTAGCGGGAGGGTACTCCTACAATGAGCAGTTCTTC
. | TRBJ2-5 | . | TRBV20-1 | CSASSPRGETQYF | TGCAGTGCTAGTTCTCCTAGAGGGGAGACCCAGTACTTC
. | TRBJ2-2 | . | TRBV11-2 | CASKAGGRSNTGELFF | TGTGCCAGCAAGGCTGGGGGGAGATCGAACACCGGGGAGCTGTTTTTT
. | TRBJ1-1 | TRBD1 | TRBV3-1/TRBV3-2 | CASSQNRGTAFF | TGTGCCAGCAGCCAAAACAGGGGGACGGCTTTCTTT
. | TRBJ1-6 | . | TRBV9 | CASTPSSYNSPLHF | TGTGCCAGCACTCCGAGCTCCTATAATTCACCCCTCCACTTT
. | TRBJ2-2 | . | TRBV27 | CASRLRGYTGELFF | TGTGCCAGCAGGTTGCGGGGTTACACCGGGGAGCTGTTTTTT
. | TRBJ2-1 | TRBD1 | TRBV7-2 | CASSLARGQGNEQFF | TGTGCCAGCAGCTTAGCGCGAGGACAGGGGAATGAGCAGTTCTTC
. | TRBJ2-7 | . | TRBV29-1 | CSVGGTGSRRSYEQYF | TGCAGCGTTGGAGGCACAGGGTCTCGGCGCTCCTACGAGCAGTACTTC
. | TRBJ2-7 | TRBD1 | TRBV7-9 | CASSLGQGYPYEQYF | TGTGCCAGCAGCCTTGGACAGGGGTACCCCTACGAGCAGTACTTC
. | TRBJ2-1 | TRBD2 | TRBV29-1 | CSVERGTSGSYNEQFF | TGCAGCGTTGAACGTGGGACTAGCGGGTCCTACAATGAGCAGTTCTTC
few | TRBJ1-2 | . | TRBV19 | CASRAGQGSLYGYTF | TGTGCCAGTAGAGCGGGGCAGGGGTCCCTCTATGGCTACACCTTC
. | TRBJ2-1 | . | TRBV6-5 | CASRSGGISYNEQFF | TGTGCCAGCAGGTCAGGCGGGATTTCCTACAATGAGCAGTTCTTC
. | TRBJ2-1 | . | TRBV24-1 | CATSDTKHGVGSYNEQFF | TGTGCCACCAGTGACACAAAACACGGAGTGGGCTCCTACAATGAGCAGTTCTTC
. | TRBJ2-4 | . | TRBV28 | CASSPGEAKNIQYF | TGTGCCAGCAGCCCCGGGGAGGCCAAAAACATTCAGTACTTC
. | TRBJ2-1 | TRBD1 | TRBV10-3 | CAISGQGAPYNEQFF | TGTGCCATCAGTGGACAGGGGGCCCCCTACAATGAGCAGTTCTTC
. | TRBJ1-3 | TRBD1 | TRBV5-1 | CASSWTGGEGGNTIYF | TGCGCCAGCAGCTGGACAGGGGGCGAAGGTGGAAACACCATATATTTT
. | TRBJ2-7 | TRBD1 | TRBV27 | CASSWRDRADEQYF | TGTGCCAGCAGTTGGCGGGACAGGGCGGACGAGCAGTACTTC
. | TRBJ2-7 | . | TRBV18 | CASSRDSLSYEQYF | TGTGCCAGCTCACGGGACTCCCTCTCCTACGAGCAGTACTTC
. | TRBJ1-2 | . | TRBV10-3 | CATQGSNYGYTF | TGTGCCACACAGGGTTCGAACTATGGCTACACCTTC
. | TRBJ1-1 | . | TRBV14 | CASSQDYGVMNTEAFF | TGTGCCAGCAGCCAAGACTACGGTGTCATGAACACTGAAGCTTTCTTT
. | TRBJ2-1 | TRBD2 | TRBV20-1 | CSASQGLAGSDEQFF | TGCAGTGCTAGTCAGGGTCTAGCGGGAAGCGATGAGCAGTTCTTC
few | TRBJ2-1 | TRBD2 | TRBV29-1 | CSVASASGLYNEQFF | TGCAGCGTTGCAAGTGCTAGCGGACTCTACAATGAGCAGTTCTTC
. | TRBJ2-1 | TRBD1 | TRBV18 | CASSGQGNYNEQFF | TGTGCCAGCTCGGGACAGGGCAATTACAATGAGCAGTTCTTC
. | TRBJ1-2 | TRBD1 | TRBV5-1 | CASRGTGGLGYTF | TGCGCCAGCCGGGGGACAGGCGGTTTGGGCTACACCTTC
. | TRBJ1-4 | . | TRBV7-2 | CASSLVGVRRSEKLFF | TGTGCCAGCAGCTTAGTTGGTGTGCGAAGGAGTGAAAAACTGTTTTTT
. | TRBJ2-7 | . | TRBV7-2 | CASSRAGGDRAHEQYF | TGTGCCAGCAGCCGCGCCGGGGGAGACAGGGCCCACGAGCAGTACTTC
. | TRBJ1-2 | TRBD1 | TRBV5-6 | CASTLQGTYGYTF | TGTGCCAGCACCTTACAGGGGACCTATGGCTACACCTTC